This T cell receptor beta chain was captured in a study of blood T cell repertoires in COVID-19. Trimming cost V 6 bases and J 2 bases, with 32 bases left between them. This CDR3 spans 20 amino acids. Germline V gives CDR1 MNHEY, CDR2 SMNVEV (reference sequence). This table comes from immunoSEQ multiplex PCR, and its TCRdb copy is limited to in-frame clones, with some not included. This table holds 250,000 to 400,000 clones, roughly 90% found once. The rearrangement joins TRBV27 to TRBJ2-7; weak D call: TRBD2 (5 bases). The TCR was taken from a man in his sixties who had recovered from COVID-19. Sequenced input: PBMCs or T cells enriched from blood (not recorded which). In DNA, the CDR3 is TGTGCCAGCAGCCTAAGCCCACTAGATGGGTTGATATCGGCAACCTACGAGCAGTACTTC. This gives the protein CASSLSPLDGLISATYEQYF.